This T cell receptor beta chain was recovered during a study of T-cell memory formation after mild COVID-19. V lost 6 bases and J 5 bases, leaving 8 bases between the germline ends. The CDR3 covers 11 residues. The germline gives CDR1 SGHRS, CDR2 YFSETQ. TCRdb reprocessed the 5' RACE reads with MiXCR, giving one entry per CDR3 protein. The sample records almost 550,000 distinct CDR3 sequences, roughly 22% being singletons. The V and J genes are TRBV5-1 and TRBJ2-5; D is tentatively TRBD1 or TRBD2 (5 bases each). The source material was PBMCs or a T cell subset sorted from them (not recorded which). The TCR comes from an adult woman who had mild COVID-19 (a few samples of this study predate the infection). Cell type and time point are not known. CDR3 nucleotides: TGCGCCAGCACCTGGGGGGAGACCCAGTACTTC. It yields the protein CASTWGETQYF.